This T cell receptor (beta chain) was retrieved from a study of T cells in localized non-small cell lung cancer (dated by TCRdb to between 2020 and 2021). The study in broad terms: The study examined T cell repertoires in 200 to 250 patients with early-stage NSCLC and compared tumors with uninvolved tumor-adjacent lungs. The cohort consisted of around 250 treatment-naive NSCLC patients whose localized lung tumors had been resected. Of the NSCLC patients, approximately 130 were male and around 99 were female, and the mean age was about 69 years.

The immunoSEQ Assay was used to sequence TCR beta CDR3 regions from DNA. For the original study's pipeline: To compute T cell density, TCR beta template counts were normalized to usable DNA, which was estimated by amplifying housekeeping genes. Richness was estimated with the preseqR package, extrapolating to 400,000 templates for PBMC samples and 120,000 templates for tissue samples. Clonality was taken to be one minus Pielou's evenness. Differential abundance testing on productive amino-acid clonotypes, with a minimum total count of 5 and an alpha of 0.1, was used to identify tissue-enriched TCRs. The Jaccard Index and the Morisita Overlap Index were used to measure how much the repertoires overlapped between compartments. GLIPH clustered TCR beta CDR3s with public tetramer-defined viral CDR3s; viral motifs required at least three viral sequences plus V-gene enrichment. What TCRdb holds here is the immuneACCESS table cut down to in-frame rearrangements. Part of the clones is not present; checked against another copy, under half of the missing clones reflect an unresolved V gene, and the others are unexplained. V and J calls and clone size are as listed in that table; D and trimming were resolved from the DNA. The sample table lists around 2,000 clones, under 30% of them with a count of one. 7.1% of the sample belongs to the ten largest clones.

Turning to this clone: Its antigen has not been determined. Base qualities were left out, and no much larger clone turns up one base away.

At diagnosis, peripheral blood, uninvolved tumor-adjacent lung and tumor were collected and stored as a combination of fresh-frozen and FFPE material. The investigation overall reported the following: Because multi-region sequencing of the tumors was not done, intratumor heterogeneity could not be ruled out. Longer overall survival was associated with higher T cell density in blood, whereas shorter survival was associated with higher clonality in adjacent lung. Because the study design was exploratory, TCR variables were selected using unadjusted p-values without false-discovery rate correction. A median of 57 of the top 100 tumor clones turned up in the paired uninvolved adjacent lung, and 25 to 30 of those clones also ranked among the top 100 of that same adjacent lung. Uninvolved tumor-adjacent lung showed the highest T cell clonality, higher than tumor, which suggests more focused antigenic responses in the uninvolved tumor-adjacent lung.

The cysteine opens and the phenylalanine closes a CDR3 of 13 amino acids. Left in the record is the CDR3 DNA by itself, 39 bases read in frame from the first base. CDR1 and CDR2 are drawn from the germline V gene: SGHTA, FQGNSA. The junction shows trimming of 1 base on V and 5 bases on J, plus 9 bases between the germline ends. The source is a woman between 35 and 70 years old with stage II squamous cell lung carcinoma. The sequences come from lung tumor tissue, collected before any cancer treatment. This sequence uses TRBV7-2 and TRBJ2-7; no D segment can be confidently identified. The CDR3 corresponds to CASSLGLSNEQYF. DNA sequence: TGTGCCAGCAGCTTAGGGCTCTCAAACGAGCAGTACTTC.